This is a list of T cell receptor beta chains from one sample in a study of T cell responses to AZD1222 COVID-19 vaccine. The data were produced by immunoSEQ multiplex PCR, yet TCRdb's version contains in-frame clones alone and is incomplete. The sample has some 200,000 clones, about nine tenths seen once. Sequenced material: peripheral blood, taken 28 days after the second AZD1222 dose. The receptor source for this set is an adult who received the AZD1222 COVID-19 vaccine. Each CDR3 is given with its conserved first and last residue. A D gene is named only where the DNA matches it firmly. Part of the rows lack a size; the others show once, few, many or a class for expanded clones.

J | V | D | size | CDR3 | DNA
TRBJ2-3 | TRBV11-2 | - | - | CASSLVGGVVGDTQYF | TGTGCCAGCAGCTTAGTAGGGGGAGTGGTCGGAGATACGCAGTATTTT
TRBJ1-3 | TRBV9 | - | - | CASSVGGYGNTIYF | TGTGCCAGCAGCGTAGGGGGTTACGGAAACACCATATATTTT
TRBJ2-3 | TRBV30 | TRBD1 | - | CAWRPGQGKDTQYF | TGTGCCTGGAGACCGGGACAGGGTAAAGATACGCAGTATTTT
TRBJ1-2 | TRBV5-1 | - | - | CASSSQGPGAYGYTF | TGCGCCAGCAGCTCGCAGGGGCCGGGAGCCTATGGCTACACCTTC
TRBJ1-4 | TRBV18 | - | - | CASSPRGRIATNEKLFF | TGTGCCAGCTCACCAAGAGGCCGAATTGCAACTAATGAAAAACTGTTTTTT
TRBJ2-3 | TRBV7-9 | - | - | CASSLAPDTQYF | TGTGCCAGCAGCTTAGCACCAGATACGCAGTATTTT
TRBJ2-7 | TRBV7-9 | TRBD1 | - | CASSLLTGGVYEQYF | TGTGCCAGCAGCCTTTTGACAGGGGGTGTCTACGAGCAGTACTTC
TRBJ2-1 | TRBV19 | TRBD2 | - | CASTPLAGGPQFF | TGTGCCAGTACCCCCCTAGCGGGAGGCCCGCAGTTCTTC
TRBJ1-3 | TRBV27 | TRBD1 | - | CASSPGTGGNTIYF | TGTGCCAGCAGCCCCGGGACAGGAGGAAACACCATATATTTT
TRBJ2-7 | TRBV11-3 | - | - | CASSLWGSYEQYF | TGTGCCAGCAGCTTATGGGGGTCCTACGAGCAGTACTTC
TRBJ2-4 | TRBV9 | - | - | CASSDGGLNIQYF | TGTGCCAGCAGCGACGGAGGGCTGAACATTCAGTACTTC
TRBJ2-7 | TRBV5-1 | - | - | CASRGTNYEQYF | TGCGCCAGCAGAGGGACCAACTACGAGCAGTACTTC
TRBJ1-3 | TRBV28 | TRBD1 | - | CASISGTGAGNTIYF | TGTGCCAGCATAAGCGGGACAGGTGCCGGAAACACCATATATTTT
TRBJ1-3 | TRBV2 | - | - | CASSEGQGRNTIYF | TGTGCCAGCAGTGAGGGCCAGGGCCGAAACACCATATATTTT
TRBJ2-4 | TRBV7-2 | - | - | CASSLVREGSKNIQYF | TGTGCCAGCAGCTTAGTGAGGGAAGGTTCCAAAAACATTCAGTACTTC
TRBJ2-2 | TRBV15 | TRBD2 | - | CATSTPSGRELFF | TGTGCCACCAGCACTCCTAGCGGGAGGGAGCTGTTTTTT
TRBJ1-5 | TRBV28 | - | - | CASNRTRGTQPQHF | TGTGCCAGCAACCGAACCAGGGGCACTCAGCCCCAGCATTTT
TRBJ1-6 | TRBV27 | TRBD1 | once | CASSFSRQGKSPLHF | TGTGCCAGCAGTTTTTCCCGACAGGGGAAATCACCCCTCCACTTT
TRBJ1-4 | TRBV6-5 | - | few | CASSYSSKEKLFF | TGTGCCAGCAGTTACTCTTCGAAGGAAAAACTGTTTTTT
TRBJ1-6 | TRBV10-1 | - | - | CASRESYNSPLHF | TGCGCCAGCAGGGAATCCTATAATTCACCCCTCCACTTT
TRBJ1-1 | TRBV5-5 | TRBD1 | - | CASSSSGGANTEAFF | TGTGCCAGCAGCTCCTCAGGGGGCGCGAACACTGAAGCTTTCTTT
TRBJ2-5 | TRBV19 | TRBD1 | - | CASKQGGASETQYF | TGTGCCAGTAAACAGGGGGGCGCGTCCGAGACCCAGTACTTC
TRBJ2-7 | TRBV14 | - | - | CASSHNRGWAGEQYF | TGTGCCAGCAGCCATAATCGGGGGTGGGCCGGCGAGCAGTACTTC
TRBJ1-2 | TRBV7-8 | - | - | CASSQIRGYNYGYTF | TGTGCCAGCAGCCAAATTAGGGGGTACAACTATGGCTACACCTTC
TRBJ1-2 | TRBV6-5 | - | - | CASSYARAGYYGYTF | TGTGCCAGCAGTTACGCCAGGGCAGGCTACTATGGCTACACCTTC
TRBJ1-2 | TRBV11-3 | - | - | CASSYGAYGYTF | TGTGCCAGCAGCTACGGGGCCTATGGCTACACCTTC
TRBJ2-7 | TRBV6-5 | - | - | CASSYLPDSYEQYF | TGTGCCAGCAGTTACCTACCGGACTCCTACGAGCAGTACTTC
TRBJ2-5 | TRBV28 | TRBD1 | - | CASSSWTGQGGRETQYF | TGTGCCAGCAGTTCCTGGACGGGACAGGGAGGGCGAGAGACCCAGTACTTC
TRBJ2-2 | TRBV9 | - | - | CASSVQGGKTGELFF | TGTGCCAGCAGCGTACAGGGCGGTAAGACCGGGGAGCTGTTTTTT
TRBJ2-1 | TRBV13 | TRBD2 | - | CASSRLAGVNEQFF | TGTGCCAGCAGCCGACTAGCGGGAGTGAATGAGCAGTTCTTC
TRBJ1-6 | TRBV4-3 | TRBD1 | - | CASSQNIGGTPLHF | TGCGCCAGCAGCCAAAATATAGGGGGCACACCCCTCCACTTT
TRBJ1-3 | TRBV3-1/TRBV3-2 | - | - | CASSQDGGNTIYF | TGTGCCAGCAGCCAAGACGGGGGAAACACCATATATTTT
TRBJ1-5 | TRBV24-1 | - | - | CATGQTDAPGNQPQHF | TGTGCCACCGGACAGACGGACGCGCCTGGAAATCAGCCCCAGCATTTT
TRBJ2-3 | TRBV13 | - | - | CASSLVPPDTQYF | TGTGCCAGCAGCTTAGTACCGCCCGATACGCAGTATTTT
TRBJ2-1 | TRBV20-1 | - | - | CSAVSGNEQFF | TGCAGTGCTGTTAGCGGAAATGAGCAGTTCTTC
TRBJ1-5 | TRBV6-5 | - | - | CASRSGINSNQPQHF | TGTGCCAGCAGGAGTGGCATTAATAGCAATCAGCCCCAGCATTTT
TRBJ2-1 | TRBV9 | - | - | CASSARQESYNEQFF | TGTGCCAGCAGCGCAAGACAGGAATCCTACAATGAGCAGTTCTTC
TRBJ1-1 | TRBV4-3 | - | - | CASSQEMGTLNTEAFF | TGCGCCAGCAGCCAAGAAATGGGCACCTTGAACACTGAAGCTTTCTTT
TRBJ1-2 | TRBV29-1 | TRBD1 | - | CSVAGGQGAEGGYTF | TGCAGCGTTGCCGGGGGACAGGGGGCTGAAGGTGGCTACACCTTC
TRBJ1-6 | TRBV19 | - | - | CASSTPARGHSPLHF | TGTGCCAGTAGTACCCCGGCCAGGGGTCATTCACCCCTCCACTTT
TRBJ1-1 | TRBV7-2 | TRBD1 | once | CASSFRQGTTEAFF | TGTGCCAGCAGCTTTCGACAGGGGACTACTGAAGCTTTCTTT
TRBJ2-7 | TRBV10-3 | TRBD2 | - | CAISESTSGSLSEQYF | TGTGCCATCAGCGAGTCCACTAGCGGGAGCTTAAGCGAGCAGTACTTC
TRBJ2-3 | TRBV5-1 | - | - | CASSLRLGTDTQYF | TGCGCCAGCAGCTTAAGACTAGGCACAGATACGCAGTATTTT
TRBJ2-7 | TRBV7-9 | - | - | CASSSPSGTSAYHEQYF | TGTGCCAGCAGCTCACCCTCAGGGACTTCGGCCTATCACGAGCAGTACTTC
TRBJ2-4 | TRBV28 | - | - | CASSLSAFLGAKNIQYF | TGTGCCAGCAGTTTATCGGCTTTCCTTGGGGCCAAAAACATTCAGTACTTC
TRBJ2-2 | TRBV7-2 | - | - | CASSLTGSNTGELFF | TGTGCCAGCAGCTTAACAGGGTCGAACACCGGGGAGCTGTTTTTT
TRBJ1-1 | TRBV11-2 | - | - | CASSFSRVTEAFF | TGTGCCAGCAGCTTCAGCAGGGTCACTGAAGCTTTCTTT
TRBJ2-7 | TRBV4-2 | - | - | CASSQPVAATYEQYF | TGTGCCAGCAGCCAACCGGTAGCGGCCACCTACGAGCAGTACTTC
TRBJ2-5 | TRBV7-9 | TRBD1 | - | CASSLLQTGGQETQYF | TGTGCCAGCAGCTTACTTCAAACAGGGGGCCAAGAGACCCAGTACTTC
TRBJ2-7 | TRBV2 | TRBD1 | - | CASSPRTGTGVYAYEQYF | TGTGCCAGCAGTCCGAGGACCGGGACAGGGGTTTACGCCTACGAGCAGTACTTC
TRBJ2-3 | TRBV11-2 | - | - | CASSHLTDTQYF | TGTGCCAGCAGCCACCTCACAGATACGCAGTATTTT
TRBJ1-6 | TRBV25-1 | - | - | CASSEQGSGSPLHF | TGTGCCAGCAGTGAACAGGGATCGGGATCACCCCTCCACTTT